What follows are 4 T cell receptor beta chains derived from one specimen sequenced in a study of cytotoxic CD8 clonotypes in ibrutinib-treated CLL. The table came from immunoSEQ multiplex PCR; TCRdb's copy has only in-frame clones and leaves some out. The sample carries roughly 150,000 clones, more than 65% recorded once. This sample comprised PBMCs, obtained after 12 months of ibrutinib treatment. The receptors were sampled from a human donor with chronic lymphocytic leukemia.

In nucleotides, the CDR3 is TGTGCCAGCAGTTTACGATACTACGAGCAGTACTTC. Translating gives CASSLRYYEQYF. The genes are TRBV28 and TRBJ2-7; no clear D gene. CDR3 length: 12 residues. CDR1 MDHEN and CDR2 SYDVKM come from the germline V gene. V was clipped by 2 bases and J by 3 bases, with 5 bases between them. Full variable domain (missing parts from reference TRBV28 and TRBJ2-7): DVKVTQSSRYLVKRTGEKVFLECVQDMDHENMFWYRQDPGLGLRLIYFSYDVKMKEKGDIPEGYSVSREKKERFSLILESASTNQTSMYLCASSLRYYEQYFGPGTRLTVT.

V and J are TRBV28 and TRBJ2-1; weak D call: TRBD2 (5 bases). The length of the CDR3 is 16 residues. Trimming removed 5 bases at V and 9 bases at J, with 23 bases between. CDR1 MDHEN and CDR2 SYDVKM come from the germline V gene. CDR3 sequence (DNA): TGTGCCAGCAGTCCCCCCGGCCGGTTGGCTAGCCTTGAGCAGTTCTTC. As protein: CASSPPGRLASLEQFF. Variable domain in full (rest from reference TRBV28 and TRBJ2-1): DVKVTQSSRYLVKRTGEKVFLECVQDMDHENMFWYRQDPGLGLRLIYFSYDVKMKEKGDIPEGYSVSREKKERFSLILESASTNQTSMYLCASSPPGRLASLEQFFGPGTRLTVL.

This clone was observed once. The J gene is TRBJ2-7, the V gene TRBV27, with D perhaps being TRBD1 or TRBD2 (5 bases each). The CDR3 is made up of 11 amino acids. CDR1 MNHEY and CDR2 SMNVEV come from the germline V gene (reference sequence). Deletions cut 5 bases from V and 4 bases from J, with 6 bases between. Here the CDR3 DNA reads TGTGCCAGCAGTGAGGGGTACGAGCAGTACTTC. Amino acid sequence: CASSEGYEQYF.

The rearrangement joins TRBV27 to TRBJ2-1; D remains unclear. Germline CDR1 and CDR2: MNHEY and SMNVEV (reference sequence). The CDR3 extends over 14 amino acids. The germline V and J ends were trimmed by 5 bases and 2 bases, with 10 bases remaining between them. In nucleotides, the CDR3 is TGTGCCAGCAGTGCCCTCGGCCCCTACAATGAGCAGTTCTTC. It codes for CASSALGPYNEQFF.